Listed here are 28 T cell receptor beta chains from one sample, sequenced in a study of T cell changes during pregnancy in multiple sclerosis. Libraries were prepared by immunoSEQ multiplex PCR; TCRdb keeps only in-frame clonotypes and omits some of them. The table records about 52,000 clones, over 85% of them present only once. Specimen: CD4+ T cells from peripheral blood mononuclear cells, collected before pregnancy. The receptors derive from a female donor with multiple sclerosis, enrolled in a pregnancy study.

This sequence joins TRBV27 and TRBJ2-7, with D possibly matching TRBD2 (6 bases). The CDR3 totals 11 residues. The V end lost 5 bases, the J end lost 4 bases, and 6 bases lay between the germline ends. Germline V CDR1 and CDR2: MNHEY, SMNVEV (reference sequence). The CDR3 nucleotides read TGTGCCAGCAGTCGGGGGTACGAGCAGTACTTC. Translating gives CASSRGYEQYF.

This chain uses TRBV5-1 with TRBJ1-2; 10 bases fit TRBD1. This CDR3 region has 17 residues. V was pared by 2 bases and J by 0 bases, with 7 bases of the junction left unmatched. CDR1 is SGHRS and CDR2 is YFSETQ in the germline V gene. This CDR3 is CASSLLGQGVTNYGYTF. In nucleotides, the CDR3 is TGCGCCAGCAGCTTACTAGGACAGGGGGTAACTAACTATGGCTACACCTTC. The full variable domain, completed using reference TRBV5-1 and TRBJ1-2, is KAGVTQTPRYLIKTRGQQVTLSCSPISGHRSVSWYQQTPGQGLQFLFEYFSETQRNKGNFPGRFSGRQFSNSRSEMNVSTLELGDSALYLCASSLLGQGVTNYGYTFGSGTRLTVV.

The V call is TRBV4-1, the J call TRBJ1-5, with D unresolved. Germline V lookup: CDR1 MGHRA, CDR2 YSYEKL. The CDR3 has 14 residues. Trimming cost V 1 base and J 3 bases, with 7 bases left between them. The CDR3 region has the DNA TGCGCCAGCAGCCAAGTGTCCTTCAATCAGCCCCAGCATTTT. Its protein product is CASSQVSFNQPQHF.

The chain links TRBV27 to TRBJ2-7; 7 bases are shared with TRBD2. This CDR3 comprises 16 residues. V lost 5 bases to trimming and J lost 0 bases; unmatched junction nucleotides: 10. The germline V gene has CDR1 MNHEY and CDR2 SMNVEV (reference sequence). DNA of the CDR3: TGTGCCAGCAGTCCCCTGGATAGCGGGCGCTCCTACGAGCAGTACTTC. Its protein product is CASSPLDSGRSYEQYF.

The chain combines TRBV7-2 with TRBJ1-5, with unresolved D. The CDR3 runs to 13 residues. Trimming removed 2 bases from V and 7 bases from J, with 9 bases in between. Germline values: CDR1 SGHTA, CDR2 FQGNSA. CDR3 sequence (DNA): TGTGCCAGCAGCTTATGGGAGCGACAGCCCCAGCATTTT. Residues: CASSLWERQPQHF.

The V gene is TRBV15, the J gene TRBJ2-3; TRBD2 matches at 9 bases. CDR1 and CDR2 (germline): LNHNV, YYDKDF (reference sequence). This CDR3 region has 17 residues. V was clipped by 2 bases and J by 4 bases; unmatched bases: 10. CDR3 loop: CATSRSLAGVKADTQYF. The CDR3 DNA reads TGTGCCACCAGCAGAAGTTTAGCGGGAGTCAAGGCAGATACGCAGTATTTT.

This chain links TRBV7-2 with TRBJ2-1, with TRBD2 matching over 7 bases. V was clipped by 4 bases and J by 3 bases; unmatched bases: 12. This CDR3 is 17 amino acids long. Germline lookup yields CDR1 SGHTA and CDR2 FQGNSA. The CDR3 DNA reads TGTGCCAGCAGCTCTCTCAAGGCACTAGCGAACTACAATGAGCAGTTCTTC. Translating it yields CASSSLKALANYNEQFF.

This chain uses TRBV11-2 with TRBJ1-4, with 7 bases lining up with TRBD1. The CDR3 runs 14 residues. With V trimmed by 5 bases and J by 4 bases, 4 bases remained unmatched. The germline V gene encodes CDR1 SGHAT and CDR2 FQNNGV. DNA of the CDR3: TGTGCCAGCAGCCCGGGACAGTATAATGAAAAACTGTTTTTT. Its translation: CASSPGQYNEKLFF.

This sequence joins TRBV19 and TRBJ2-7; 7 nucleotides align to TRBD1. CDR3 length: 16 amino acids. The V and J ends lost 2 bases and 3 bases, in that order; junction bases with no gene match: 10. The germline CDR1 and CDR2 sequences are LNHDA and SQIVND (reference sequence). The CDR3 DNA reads TGTGCCAGTAGTATAAGACTGGGACAGAGATTCTACGAGCAGTACTTC. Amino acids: CASSIRLGQRFYEQYF. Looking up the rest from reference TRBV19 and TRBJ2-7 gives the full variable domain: DGGITQSPKYLFRKEGQNVTLSCEQNLNHDAMYWYRQDPGQGLRLIYYSQIVNDFQKGDIAEGYSVSREKKESFPLTVTSAQKNPTAFYLCASSIRLGQRFYEQYFGPGTRLTVT.

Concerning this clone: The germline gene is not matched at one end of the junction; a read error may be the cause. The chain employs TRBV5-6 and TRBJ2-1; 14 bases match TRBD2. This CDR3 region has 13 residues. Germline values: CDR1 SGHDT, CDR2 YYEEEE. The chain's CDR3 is CASSLAGTSGSLF. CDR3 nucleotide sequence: TGTGCCAGCAGCTTGGCCGGGACTAGCGGGAGCCTCTTC.

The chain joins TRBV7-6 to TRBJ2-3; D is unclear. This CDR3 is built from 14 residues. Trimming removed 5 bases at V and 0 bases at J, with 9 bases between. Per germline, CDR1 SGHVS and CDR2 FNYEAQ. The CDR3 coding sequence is TGTGCCAGCAGCCTCTCGACAAGCACAGATACGCAGTATTTT. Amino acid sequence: CASSLSTSTDTQYF. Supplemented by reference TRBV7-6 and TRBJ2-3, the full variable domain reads GAGVSQSPRYKVTKRGQDVALRCDPISGHVSLYWYRQALGQGPEFLTYFNYEAQQDKSGLPNDRFSAERPEGSISTLTIQRTEQRDSAMYRCASSLSTSTDTQYFGPGTRLTVL.

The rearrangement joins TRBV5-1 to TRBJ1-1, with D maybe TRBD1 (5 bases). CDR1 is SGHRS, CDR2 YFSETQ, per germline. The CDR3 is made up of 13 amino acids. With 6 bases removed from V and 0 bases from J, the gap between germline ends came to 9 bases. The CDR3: CASTVGVNTEAFF. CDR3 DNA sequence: TGCGCCAGCACAGTAGGGGTGAACACTGAAGCTTTCTTT. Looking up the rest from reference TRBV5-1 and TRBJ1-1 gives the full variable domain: KAGVTQTPRYLIKTRGQQVTLSCSPISGHRSVSWYQQTPGQGLQFLFEYFSETQRNKGNFPGRFSGRQFSNSRSEMNVSTLELGDSALYLCASTVGVNTEAFFGQGTRLTVV.

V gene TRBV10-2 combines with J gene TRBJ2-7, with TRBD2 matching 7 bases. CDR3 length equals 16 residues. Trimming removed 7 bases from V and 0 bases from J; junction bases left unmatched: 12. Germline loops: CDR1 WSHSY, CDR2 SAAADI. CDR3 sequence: CASTLASGRSSYEQYF. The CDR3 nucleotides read TGCGCCAGCACCCTAGCTAGCGGACGAAGCTCCTACGAGCAGTACTTC.

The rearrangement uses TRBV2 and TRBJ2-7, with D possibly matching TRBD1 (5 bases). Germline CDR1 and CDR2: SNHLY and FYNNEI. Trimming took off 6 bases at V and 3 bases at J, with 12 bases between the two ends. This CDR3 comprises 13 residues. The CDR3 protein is CASRETGYYEQYF. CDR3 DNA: TGTGCCAGCAGAGAAACAGGTTACTACGAGCAGTACTTC.

The CDR3 nucleotides are TGTGCCAGCAGCGGGGGACTAGCGGGAGAGGGTGAGCAGTTCTTC. Translating it yields CASSGGLAGEGEQFF. The chain joins TRBV7-9 to TRBJ2-1; 14 bases fit TRBD2. In germline, CDR1 is SEHNR, CDR2 FQNEAQ (reference sequence). The CDR3 consists of 15 residues. Trimming cost V 5 bases and J 9 bases; bases outside gene matches: 6. The variable domain in full, with the rest retrieved from reference TRBV7-9 and TRBJ2-1, is DTGVSQNPRHKITKRGQNVTFRCDPISEHNRLYWYRQTLGQGPEFLTYFQNEAQLEKSRLLSDRFSAERPKGSFSTLEIQRTEQGDSAMYLCASSGGLAGEGEQFFGPGTRLTVL.

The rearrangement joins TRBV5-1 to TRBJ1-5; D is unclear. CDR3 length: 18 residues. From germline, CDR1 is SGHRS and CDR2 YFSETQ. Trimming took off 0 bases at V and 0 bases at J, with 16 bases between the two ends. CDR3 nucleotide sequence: TGCGCCAGCAGCTTGGTTCCCGACAAACGGAATAGCAATCAGCCCCAGCATTTT. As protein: CASSLVPDKRNSNQPQHF.

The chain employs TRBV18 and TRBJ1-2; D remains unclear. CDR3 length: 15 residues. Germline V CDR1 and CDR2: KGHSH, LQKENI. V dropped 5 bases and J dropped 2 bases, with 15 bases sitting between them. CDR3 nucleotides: TGTGCCAGCTCAAGCCTCGGAGAATCGAACTATGGCTACACCTTC. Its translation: CASSSLGESNYGYTF. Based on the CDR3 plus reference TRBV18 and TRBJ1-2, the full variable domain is NAGVMQNPRHLVRRRGQEARLRCSPMKGHSHVYWYRQLPEEGLKFMVYLQKENIIDESGMPKERFSAEFPKEGPSILRIQQVVRGDSAAYFCASSSLGESNYGYTFGSGTRLTVV.

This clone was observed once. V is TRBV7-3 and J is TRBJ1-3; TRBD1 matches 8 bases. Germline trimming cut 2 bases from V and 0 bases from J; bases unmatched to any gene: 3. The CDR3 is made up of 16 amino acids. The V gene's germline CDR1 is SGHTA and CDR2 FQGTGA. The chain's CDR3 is CASSLYTGGSGNTIYF. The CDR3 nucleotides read TGTGCCAGCAGCTTATATACAGGGGGCTCTGGAAACACCATATATTTT.

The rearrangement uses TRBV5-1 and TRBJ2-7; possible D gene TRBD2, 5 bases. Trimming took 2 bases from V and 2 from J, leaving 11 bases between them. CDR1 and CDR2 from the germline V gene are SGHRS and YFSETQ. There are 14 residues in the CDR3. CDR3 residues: CASSFTAGTYEQYF. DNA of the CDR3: TGCGCCAGCAGCTTCACGGCGGGTACCTACGAGCAGTACTTC. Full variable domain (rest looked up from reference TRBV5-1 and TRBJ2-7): KAGVTQTPRYLIKTRGQQVTLSCSPISGHRSVSWYQQTPGQGLQFLFEYFSETQRNKGNFPGRFSGRQFSNSRSEMNVSTLELGDSALYLCASSFTAGTYEQYFGPGTRLTVT.

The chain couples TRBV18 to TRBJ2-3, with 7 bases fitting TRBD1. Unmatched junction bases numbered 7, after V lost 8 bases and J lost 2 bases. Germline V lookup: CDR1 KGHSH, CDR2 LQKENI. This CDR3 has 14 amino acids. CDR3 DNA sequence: TGTGCCAGCGCAGAACAGGGGCTCACAGATACGCAGTATTTT. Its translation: CASAEQGLTDTQYF.

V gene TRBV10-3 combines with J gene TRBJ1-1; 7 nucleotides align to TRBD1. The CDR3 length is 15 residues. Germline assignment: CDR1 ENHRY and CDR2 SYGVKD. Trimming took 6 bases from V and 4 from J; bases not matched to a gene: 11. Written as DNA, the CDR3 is TGTGCCATCAGGGCCGACAGGGTAGGAAGCACTGAAGCTTTCTTT. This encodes CAIRADRVGSTEAFF.

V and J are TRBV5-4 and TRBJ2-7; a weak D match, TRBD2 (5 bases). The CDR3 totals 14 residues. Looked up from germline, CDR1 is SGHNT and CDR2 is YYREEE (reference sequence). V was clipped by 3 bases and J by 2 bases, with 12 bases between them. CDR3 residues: CASSSYGDTYEQYF. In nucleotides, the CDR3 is TGTGCCAGCAGCTCATACGGGGATACCTACGAGCAGTACTTC. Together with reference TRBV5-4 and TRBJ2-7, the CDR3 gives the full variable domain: ETGVTQSPTHLIKTRGQQVTLRCSSQSGHNTVSWYQQALGQGPQFIFQYYREEENGRGNFPPRFSGLQFPNYSSELNVNALELDDSALYLCASSSYGDTYEQYFGPGTRLTVT.

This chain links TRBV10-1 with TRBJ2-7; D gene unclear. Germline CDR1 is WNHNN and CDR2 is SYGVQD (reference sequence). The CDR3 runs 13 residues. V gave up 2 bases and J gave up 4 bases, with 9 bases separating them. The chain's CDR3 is CASSEPGTYEQYF. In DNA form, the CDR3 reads TGCGCCAGCAGTGAGCCAGGAACATACGAGCAGTACTTC.

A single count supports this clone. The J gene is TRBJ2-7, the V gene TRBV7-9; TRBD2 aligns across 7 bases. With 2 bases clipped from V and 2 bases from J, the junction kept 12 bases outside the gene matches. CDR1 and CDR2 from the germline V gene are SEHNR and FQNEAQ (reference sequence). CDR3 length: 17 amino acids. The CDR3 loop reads CASSLPPGLSEAYEQYF. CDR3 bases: TGTGCCAGCAGCTTACCCCCGGGACTATCCGAGGCCTACGAGCAGTACTTC. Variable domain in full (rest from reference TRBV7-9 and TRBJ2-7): DTGVSQNPRHKITKRGQNVTFRCDPISEHNRLYWYRQTLGQGPEFLTYFQNEAQLEKSRLLSDRFSAERPKGSFSTLEIQRTEQGDSAMYLCASSLPPGLSEAYEQYFGPGTRLTVT.

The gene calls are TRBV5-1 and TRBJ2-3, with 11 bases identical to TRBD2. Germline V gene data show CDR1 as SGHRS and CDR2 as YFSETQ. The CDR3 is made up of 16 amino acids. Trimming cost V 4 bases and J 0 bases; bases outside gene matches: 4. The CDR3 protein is CASSLRTSGSTDTQYF. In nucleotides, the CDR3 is TGCGCCAGCAGCCTGAGGACTAGCGGGAGCACAGATACGCAGTATTTT.

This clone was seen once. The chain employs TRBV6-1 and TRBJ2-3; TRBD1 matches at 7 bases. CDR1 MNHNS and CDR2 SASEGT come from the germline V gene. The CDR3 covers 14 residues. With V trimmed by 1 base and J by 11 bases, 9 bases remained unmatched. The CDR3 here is CASSEVTGDRGQYF. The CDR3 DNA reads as TGTGCCAGCAGTGAAGTTACAGGGGATCGGGGGCAGTATTTT.

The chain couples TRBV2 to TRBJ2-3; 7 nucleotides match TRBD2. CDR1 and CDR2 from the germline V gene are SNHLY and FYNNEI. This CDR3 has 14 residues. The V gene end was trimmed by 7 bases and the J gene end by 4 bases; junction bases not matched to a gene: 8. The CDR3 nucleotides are TGTGCCAGCATCTGGGGGGGGAGAGCAGATACGCAGTATTTT. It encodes CASIWGGRADTQYF. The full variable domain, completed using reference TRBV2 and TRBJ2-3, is EPEVTQTPSHQVTQMGQEVILRCVPISNHLYFYWYRQILGQKVEFLVSFYNNEISEKSEIFDDQFSVERPDGSNFTLKIRSTKLEDSAMYFCASIWGGRADTQYFGPGTRLTVL.

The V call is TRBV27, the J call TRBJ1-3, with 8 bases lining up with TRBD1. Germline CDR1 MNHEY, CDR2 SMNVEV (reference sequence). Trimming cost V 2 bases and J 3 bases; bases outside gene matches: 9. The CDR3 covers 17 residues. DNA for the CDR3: TGTGCCAGCAGTTTAAGGGGCAGGGGGCATATTGGAAACACCATATATTTT. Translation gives CASSLRGRGHIGNTIYF.